A single T cell receptor beta chain is shown here with its context. The read ends 3 residues before the CDR3 terminus; that terminus is restored from the germline J gene. The data originate from a study of T cells in women clearing cervical HPV infection. The assay was immunoSEQ multiplex PCR, and TCRdb's table has in-frame clones only and misses some. The sample holds about 35,000 clones. This CDR3 contains 14 residues. The germline V gene encodes CDR1 MRHNA and CDR2 SNTAGT. V shed 2 bases and J shed 1 base, with 8 bases lying between them. The specimen sequenced was blood buffy coat. This clonotype was sampled from a woman between 18 and 69 years old with a cervical HPV16 infection that either progressed to CIN3+ or cleared (not recorded which). V usage is TRBV6-4 and J usage is TRBJ1-2; D gene uncertain. This CDR3 reads CASSDPGRNYGYTF. The covered CDR3 bases are TGTGCCAGCAGTGACCCTGGCCGTAACTATGGC.